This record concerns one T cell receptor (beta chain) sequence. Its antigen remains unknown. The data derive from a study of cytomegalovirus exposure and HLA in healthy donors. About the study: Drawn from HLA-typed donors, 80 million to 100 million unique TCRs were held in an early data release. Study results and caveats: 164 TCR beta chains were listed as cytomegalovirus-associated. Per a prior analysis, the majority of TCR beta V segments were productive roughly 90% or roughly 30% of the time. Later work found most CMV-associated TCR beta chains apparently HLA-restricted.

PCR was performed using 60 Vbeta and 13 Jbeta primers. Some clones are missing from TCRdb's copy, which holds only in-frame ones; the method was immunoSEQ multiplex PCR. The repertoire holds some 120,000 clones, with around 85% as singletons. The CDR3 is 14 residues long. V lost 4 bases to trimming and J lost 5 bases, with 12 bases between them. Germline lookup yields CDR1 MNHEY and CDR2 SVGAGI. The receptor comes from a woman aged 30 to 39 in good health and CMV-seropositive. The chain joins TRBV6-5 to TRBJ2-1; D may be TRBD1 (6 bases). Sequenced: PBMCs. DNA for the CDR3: TGTGCCAGCAGTTCTTATGGACAGCACAATGAGCAGTTCTTC. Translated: CASSSYGQHNEQFF.